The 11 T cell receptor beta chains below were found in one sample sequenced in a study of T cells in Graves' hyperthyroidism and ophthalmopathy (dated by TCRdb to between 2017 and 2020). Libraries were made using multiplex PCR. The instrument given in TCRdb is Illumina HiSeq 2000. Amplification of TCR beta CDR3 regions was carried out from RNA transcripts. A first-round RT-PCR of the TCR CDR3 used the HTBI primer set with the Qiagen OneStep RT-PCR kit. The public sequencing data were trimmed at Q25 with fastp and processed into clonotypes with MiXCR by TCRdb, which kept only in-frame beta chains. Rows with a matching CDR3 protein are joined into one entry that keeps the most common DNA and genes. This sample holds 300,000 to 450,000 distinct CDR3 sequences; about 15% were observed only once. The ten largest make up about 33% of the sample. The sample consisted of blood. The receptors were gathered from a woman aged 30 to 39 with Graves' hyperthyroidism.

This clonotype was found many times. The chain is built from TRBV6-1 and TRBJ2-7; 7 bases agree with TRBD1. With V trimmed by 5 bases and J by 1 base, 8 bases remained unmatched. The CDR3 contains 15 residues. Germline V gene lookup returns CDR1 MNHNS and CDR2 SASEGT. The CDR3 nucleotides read TGTGCCAGCAGTTCTGCGGAGACAGGGTCCTACGAGCAGTACTTC. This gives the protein CASSSAETGSYEQYF.

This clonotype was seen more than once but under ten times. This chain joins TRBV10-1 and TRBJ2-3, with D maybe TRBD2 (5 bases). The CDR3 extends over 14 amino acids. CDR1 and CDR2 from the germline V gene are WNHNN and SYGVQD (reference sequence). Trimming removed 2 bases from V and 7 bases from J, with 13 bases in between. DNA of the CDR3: TGCGCCAGCAGTGAGCCTAGAGGGAGAAATACGCAGTATTTT. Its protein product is CASSEPRGRNTQYF.

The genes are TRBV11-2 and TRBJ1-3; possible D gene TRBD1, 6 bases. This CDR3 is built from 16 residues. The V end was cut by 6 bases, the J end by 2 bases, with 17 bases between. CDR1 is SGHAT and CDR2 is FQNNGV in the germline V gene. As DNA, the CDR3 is TGTGCCAGCAGTCTTGGGGGGCCGGGGGCTGGAAACACCATATATTTT. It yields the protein CASSLGGPGAGNTIYF.

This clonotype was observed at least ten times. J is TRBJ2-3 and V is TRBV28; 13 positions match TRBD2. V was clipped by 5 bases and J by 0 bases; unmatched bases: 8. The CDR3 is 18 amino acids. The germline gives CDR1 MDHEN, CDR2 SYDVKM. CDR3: CASSPGTSGVFSTDTQYF. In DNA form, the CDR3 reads TGTGCCAGCAGTCCGGGGACTAGCGGGGTATTTAGCACAGATACGCAGTATTTT.

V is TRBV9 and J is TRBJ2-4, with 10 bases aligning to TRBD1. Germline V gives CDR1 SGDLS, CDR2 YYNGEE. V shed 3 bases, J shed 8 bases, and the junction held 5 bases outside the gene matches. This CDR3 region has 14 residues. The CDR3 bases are TGTGCCAGCAGCGCTACTGGACAGGGGGACATTCAGTACTTC. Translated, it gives CASSATGQGDIQYF.

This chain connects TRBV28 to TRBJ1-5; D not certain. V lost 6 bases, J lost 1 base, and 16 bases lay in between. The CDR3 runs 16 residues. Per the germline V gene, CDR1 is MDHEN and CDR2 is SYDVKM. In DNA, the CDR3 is TGTGCCAGCAGCTTACCGGAAGGTGTCAGCAATCAGCCCCAGCATTTT. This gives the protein CASSLPEGVSNQPQHF.

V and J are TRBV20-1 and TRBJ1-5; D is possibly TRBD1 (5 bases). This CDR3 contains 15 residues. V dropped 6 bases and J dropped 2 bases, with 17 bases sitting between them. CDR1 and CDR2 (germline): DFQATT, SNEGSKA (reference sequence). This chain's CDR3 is CSAPPQGARNQPQHF. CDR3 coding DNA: TGCAGTGCCCCGCCCCAAGGGGCTCGCAATCAGCCCCAGCATTTT.

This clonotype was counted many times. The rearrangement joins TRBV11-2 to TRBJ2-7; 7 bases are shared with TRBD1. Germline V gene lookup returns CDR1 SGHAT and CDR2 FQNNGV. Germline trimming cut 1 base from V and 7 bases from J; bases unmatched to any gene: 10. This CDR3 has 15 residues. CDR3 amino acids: CASSLVQGPPDEQYF. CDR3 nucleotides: TGTGCCAGCAGCTTAGTACAGGGGCCGCCAGATGAGCAGTACTTC. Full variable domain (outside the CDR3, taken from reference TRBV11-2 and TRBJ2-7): EAGVAQSPRYKIIEKRQSVAFWCNPISGHATLYWYQQILGQGPKLLIQFQNNGVVDDSQLPKDRFSAERLKGVDSTLKIQPAKLEDSAVYLCASSLVQGPPDEQYFGPGTRLTVT.

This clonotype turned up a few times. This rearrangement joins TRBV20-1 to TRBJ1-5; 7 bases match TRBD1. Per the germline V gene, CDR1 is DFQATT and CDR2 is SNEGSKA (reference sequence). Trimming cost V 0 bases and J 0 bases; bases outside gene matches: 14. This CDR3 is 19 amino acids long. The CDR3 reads CSARDSSPGQSYSNQPQHF. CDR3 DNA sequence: TGCAGTGCTAGAGATAGCTCACCGGGACAGTCATATAGCAATCAGCCCCAGCATTTT.

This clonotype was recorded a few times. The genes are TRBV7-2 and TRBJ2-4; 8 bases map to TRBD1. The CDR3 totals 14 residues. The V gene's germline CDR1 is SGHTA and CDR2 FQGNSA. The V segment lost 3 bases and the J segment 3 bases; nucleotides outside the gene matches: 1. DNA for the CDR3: TGTGCCAGCAGCTTCAGGGGGCGCAAAAACATTCAGTACTTC. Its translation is CASSFRGRKNIQYF.

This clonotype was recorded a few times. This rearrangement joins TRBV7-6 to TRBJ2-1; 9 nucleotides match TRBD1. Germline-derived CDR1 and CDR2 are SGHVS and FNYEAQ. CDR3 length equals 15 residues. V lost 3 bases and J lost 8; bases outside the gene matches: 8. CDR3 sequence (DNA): TGTGCCAGCAGCTTCCCCCTGACAGGGGGTGATGAGCAGTTCTTC. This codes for CASSFPLTGGDEQFF.